Included here is one TCR beta chain sequence, with context. Clones were read by immunoSEQ multiplex PCR, and TCRdb kept only the in-frame ones, dropping some. This table has over 800,000 clones, roughly 92% appearing once. This sample was included in a study of shared clonotypes between healthy human individuals. About the study: For every donor, three CD4 naive, three CD4 memory, two CD8 naive and one CD8 memory plates were used.

This CDR3 has 16 residues. Per the germline V gene, CDR1 is SGHRS and CDR2 is YFSETQ. With V trimmed by 1 base and J by 3 bases, 8 bases remained unmatched. CD45RO-negative, CCR7-positively selected cells formed the naive CD8 fraction, excluding terminally differentiated effector memory CD45RA+ cells. The sequencing input was naive CD8+ T cells sorted from blood. This TCR was sampled from a man under 40 in good health. This chain uses TRBV5-1 with TRBJ2-7, with TRBD2 identical over 9 bases. The CDR3 region has the DNA TGCGCCAGCAGCTTGCGGGGGACTAGCAGCTTCTACGAGCAGTACTTC. Translation: CASSLRGTSSFYEQYF. Full variable domain (missing parts from reference TRBV5-1 and TRBJ2-7): KAGVTQTPRYLIKTRGQQVTLSCSPISGHRSVSWYQQTPGQGLQFLFEYFSETQRNKGNFPGRFSGRQFSNSRSEMNVSTLELGDSALYLCASSLRGTSSFYEQYFGPGTRLTVT.